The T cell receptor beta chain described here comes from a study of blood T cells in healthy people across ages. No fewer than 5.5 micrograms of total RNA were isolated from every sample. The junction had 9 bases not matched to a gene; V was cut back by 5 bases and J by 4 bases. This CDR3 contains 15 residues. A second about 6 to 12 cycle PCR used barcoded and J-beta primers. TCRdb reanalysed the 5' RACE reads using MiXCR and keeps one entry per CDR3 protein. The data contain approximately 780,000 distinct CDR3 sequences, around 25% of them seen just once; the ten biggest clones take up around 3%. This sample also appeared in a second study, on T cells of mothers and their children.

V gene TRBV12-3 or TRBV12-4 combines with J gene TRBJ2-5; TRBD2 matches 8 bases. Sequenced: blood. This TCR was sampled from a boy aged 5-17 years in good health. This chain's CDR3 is CASSPPGLGGETQYF. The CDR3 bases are TGTGCCAGCAGTCCCCCGGGACTAGGTGGAGAGACCCAGTACTTC.